The 17 T cell receptor beta chains below all came from one sample that was sequenced in a study of CD8+ T cells in alopecia areata. The authors extracted RNA and reverse transcribed it into cDNA as the sequencing template. Produced via immunoSEQ multiplex PCR; TCRdb's table is partial and in-frame only. The sample carries about 250,000 clones, about 62% recorded once. The treatment is: oral pan-JAK inhibitor, 5-10 mg twice daily. The sequencing here drew on CD4+ T cells sorted from blood, taken around week 52, from a patient treated with tofacitinib. These receptors were taken from a human donor with alopecia areata.

The chain is built from TRBV6-1 and TRBJ1-1; D remains ambiguous. V gave up 0 bases and J gave up 2 bases, with 7 bases separating them. CDR3 size: 14 residues. Per germline, CDR1 MNHNS and CDR2 SASEGT. In nucleotides, the CDR3 is TGTGCCAGCAGTGAAGCACGGGGAAACACTGAAGCTTTCTTT. This translates into CASSEARGNTEAFF.

This rearrangement joins TRBV10-3 to TRBJ1-5, with D possibly matching TRBD1 (6 bases). The germline V gene encodes CDR1 ENHRY and CDR2 SYGVKD. Trimming removed 6 bases at V and 0 bases at J, with 12 bases between. This CDR3 has 15 residues. The CDR3 DNA is TGTGCCATCAGGGATGACAGGTATAGCAATCAGCCCCAGCATTTT. Translating it yields CAIRDDRYSNQPQHF.

The chain links TRBV18 to TRBJ1-1; 10 positions match TRBD1. This CDR3 region has 16 residues. Trimming at V came to 1 base and at J to 2 bases, leaving 4 bases not matched to a gene. Per germline, CDR1 KGHSH and CDR2 LQKENI. The CDR3 nucleotides are TGTGCCAGCTCACCACGAGGACAGGGGGTAAACACTGAAGCTTTCTTT. This translates into CASSPRGQGVNTEAFF.

This clone has a handful of counts. The V gene is TRBV29-1, the J gene TRBJ2-5; possible D gene TRBD2, 6 bases. V was pared by 4 bases and J by 2 bases, with 14 bases between. The germline gives CDR1 SQVTM, CDR2 ANQGSEA. The CDR3 runs 14 residues. The DNA of the CDR3 is TGCAGCGTTGTTCCTTCCCGGGAGCAAGAGACCCAGTACTTC. Its translation is CSVVPSREQETQYF.

This chain links TRBV10-3 with TRBJ2-2; D call uncertain. CDR3 length: 14 residues. Trimming removed 2 bases at V and 0 bases at J, with 4 bases between. The germline V gene has CDR1 ENHRY and CDR2 SYGVKD. The CDR3 nucleotides read TGTGCCATCAGTGAGGGACCGAACACCGGGGAGCTGTTTTTT. Its protein is CAISEGPNTGELFF.

The chain combines TRBV19 with TRBJ2-1, with unresolved D. Trimming cost V 3 bases and J 0 bases, with 9 bases left between them. The CDR3 has 15 amino acids. Per the germline V gene, CDR1 is LNHDA and CDR2 is SQIVND (reference sequence). CDR3 bases: TGTGCCAGTAGTATGTCGGCTAGCTCCTACAATGAGCAGTTCTTC. It translates to CASSMSASSYNEQFF.

This chain joins TRBV7-9 and TRBJ1-1; D uncertain. V gave up 5 bases and J gave up 7 bases, with 8 bases separating them. The CDR3 length is 11 residues. Germline CDR1 SEHNR, CDR2 FQNEAQ (reference sequence). The chain's CDR3 is CASSHVGEAFF. The CDR3 DNA follows: TGTGCCAGCAGCCACGTAGGTGAAGCTTTCTTT. Drawing the rest from reference TRBV7-9 and TRBJ1-1, the complete variable domain is DTGVSQNPRHKITKRGQNVTFRCDPISEHNRLYWYRQTLGQGPEFLTYFQNEAQLEKSRLLSDRFSAERPKGSFSTLEIQRTEQGDSAMYLCASSHVGEAFFGQGTRLTVV.

The chain uses TRBV4-1 and TRBJ1-2; D is unclear. Trimming removed 0 bases at V and 7 bases at J, with 12 bases between. The length of the CDR3 is 14 residues. Per germline, CDR1 MGHRA and CDR2 YSYEKL. CDR3 coding DNA: TGCGCCAGCAGCCAAGAAGAGGGCGCAGGTGGCTACACCTTC. This encodes CASSQEEGAGGYTF.

In its sample, this clone was seen a few times. This rearrangement joins TRBV6-5 to TRBJ2-5, with D unclear. There are 13 residues in the CDR3. Per germline, CDR1 MNHEY and CDR2 SVGAGI. V was pared by 6 bases and J by 0 bases, with 8 bases between. DNA of the CDR3: TGTGCCAGCAGATTAGTGTACCAAGAGACCCAGTACTTC. Translation: CASRLVYQETQYF.

V and J are TRBV29-1 and TRBJ2-7, with TRBD1 matching 7 bases. The CDR3 sequence is 13 residues long. Trimming cost V 7 bases and J 3 bases; bases outside gene matches: 9. Per the germline V gene, CDR1 is SQVTM and CDR2 is ANQGSEA. Written as DNA, the CDR3 is TGCAGCGCTGCGAGGACAGGCCTCTACGAGCAGTACTTC. It specifies CSAARTGLYEQYF.

J is TRBJ2-5 and V is TRBV5-1; a possible D gene is TRBD2 (6 bases). CDR1 is SGHRS and CDR2 is YFSETQ in the germline V gene. Trimming took off 4 bases at V and 2 bases at J, with 12 bases between the two ends. The CDR3 covers 14 residues. Written as DNA, the CDR3 is TGCGCCAGCAGCCGCTTAGGAGGGCAAGAGACCCAGTACTTC. Translated: CASSRLGGQETQYF.

The chain couples TRBV30 to TRBJ2-1; D might be TRBD2 (6 bases). This CDR3 region has 14 residues. The ends were cut back, 1 base at V and 10 bases at J, with 17 bases in the middle. From germline, CDR1 is GTSNPN and CDR2 SVGIG (reference sequence). This CDR3 is CAWSDPPRGTEQFF. The DNA of the CDR3 is TGTGCCTGGAGTGACCCACCGCGGGGTACCGAGCAGTTCTTC.

This sequence joins TRBV6-5 and TRBJ2-5, with 9 positions matching TRBD1. CDR1 MNHEY and CDR2 SVGAGI come from the germline V gene. The J segment lost 5 bases and the V segment lost 2 bases, leaving 9 bases of the junction unmatched. CDR3 length: 16 residues. The CDR3: CASSYGPDRGAETQYF. The DNA of the CDR3 is TGTGCCAGCAGTTACGGTCCGGACAGGGGAGCGGAGACCCAGTACTTC.

The CDR3 DNA follows: TGTGCCAGCAGTTCCAGCCTGTTAGCTAACTATGGCTACACCTTC. As protein: CASSSSLLANYGYTF. The rearrangement links TRBV7-9 to TRBJ1-2; D is unresolved. V dropped 6 bases and J dropped 0 bases, with 14 bases sitting between them. This CDR3 spans 15 amino acids. The germline V gene has CDR1 SEHNR and CDR2 FQNEAQ (reference sequence). The full variable domain, its missing parts supplied by reference TRBV7-9 and TRBJ1-2, is DTGVSQNPRHKITKRGQNVTFRCDPISEHNRLYWYRQTLGQGPEFLTYFQNEAQLEKSRLLSDRFSAERPKGSFSTLEIQRTEQGDSAMYLCASSSSLLANYGYTFGSGTRLTVV.

The table lists this clone with a few counts. The gene calls are TRBV9 and TRBJ2-7, with D tentatively TRBD1 (5 bases). Per the germline V gene, CDR1 is SGDLS and CDR2 is YYNGEE. Trimming cost V 0 bases and J 0 bases, with 7 bases left between them. The CDR3 runs 14 residues. The CDR3 region has the DNA TGTGCCAGCAGCGTAGGGACAAACTCCTACGAGCAGTACTTC. Its protein product is CASSVGTNSYEQYF.

The CDR3, as DNA: TGCGCCAGCAGCGCCCGGGAACGGGGCAATCGCGAAGCTTTCTTT. It is translated as CASSARERGNREAFF. V and J are TRBV4-1 and TRBJ1-1; a weak D match, TRBD1 (5 bases). The length of the CDR3 is 15 residues. With 5 bases removed from V and 8 bases from J, the gap between germline ends came to 21 bases. CDR1 and CDR2 (germline): MGHRA, YSYEKL.

The chain couples TRBV30 to TRBJ2-5; weak D call: TRBD1 (5 bases). Per germline, CDR1 GTSNPN and CDR2 SVGIG (reference sequence). V was shortened by 0 bases and J by 6 bases, with 11 bases between the two germline ends. This CDR3 comprises 13 residues. This CDR3 is CAWSVLGQQTQYF. The CDR3 bases are TGTGCCTGGAGTGTATTGGGGCAGCAGACCCAGTACTTC. The variable domain in full, completed from reference TRBV30 and TRBJ2-5, reads SQTIHQWPATLVQPVGSPLSLECTVEGTSNPNLYWYRQAAGRGLQLLFYSVGIGQISSEVPQNLSASRPQDRQFILSSKKLLLSDSGFYLCAWSVLGQQTQYFGPGTRLLVL.